Listed below are T cell receptor beta chains from one sample, sequenced in a study of control samples from healthy donors and cancer patients. The method was immunoSEQ multiplex PCR; TCRdb's version includes in-frame clones alone and lacks a portion of them. Of tens of thousands of clones in the sample, about 89% were seen once. Specimen: blood. Receptor source: a woman aged 25 to 39 in good health. CDR3s include the opening cysteine and the closing phenylalanine or tryptophan. The D gene is left open where the match is weak. Only some rows state a clone size, as once, few, many or a class for expanded clones.

>TRBJ1-4|.|TRBV19|14|.
CASSMATGTEKLFF
TGTGCCAGTAGTATGGCAACCGGTACCGAAAAACTGTTTTTT
>TRBJ2-2|.|TRBV6-5|13|TRBD2
CATSGAGAGELFF
TGTGCCACCAGCGGTGCGGGGGCCGGGGAGCTGTTTTTT
>TRBJ2-1|.|TRBV11-3|14|.
CASSPLGQDNEQFF
TGTGCCAGCAGCCCACTTGGGCAGGACAATGAGCAGTTCTTC
>TRBJ2-1|.|TRBV4-1|16|TRBD2
CASSQSSSGAYNEQFF
TGCGCCAGCAGCCAATCTTCTAGCGGGGCCTACAATGAGCAGTTCTTC
>TRBJ1-1|.|TRBV27|14|TRBD1
CASSRDRQNTEAFF
TGTGCCAGCAGCCGGGACAGACAGAACACTGAAGCTTTCTTT
>TRBJ2-2|.|TRBV19|14|.
CASRRVLNTGELFF
TGTGCCAGTAGAAGGGTTTTGAACACCGGGGAGCTGTTTTTT
>TRBJ1-5|once|TRBV15|16|TRBD1
CATSPRDRLTNQPQHF
TGTGCCACCAGTCCACGGGACAGGCTTACTAATCAGCCCCAGCATTTT
>TRBJ2-7|.|TRBV2|16|.
CASTPPGLHPTYEQYF
TGTGCCAGCACTCCCCCGGGACTTCACCCAACCTACGAGCAGTACTTC
>TRBJ1-2|.|TRBV7-9|12|.
CASSPHDIGYTF
TGTGCCAGCAGCCCGCACGACATCGGCTACACCTTC
>TRBJ1-2|.|TRBV5-1|11|.
CASSLDRIYTF
TGCGCCAGCAGCTTGGACAGGATTTACACCTTC
>TRBJ1-5|.|TRBV10-3|12|.
CAISEGGQPQHF
TGTGCCATCAGTGAGGGGGGACAGCCCCAGCATTTT
>TRBJ1-2|.|TRBV5-1|13|.
CASSLGGMDGYTF
TGCGCCAGCAGCTTGGGGGGAATGGATGGCTACACCTTC
>TRBJ1-2|.|TRBV27|14|.
CASSLLGTLHGYTF
TGTGCCAGCAGTTTATTAGGGACTTTACATGGCTACACCTTC
>TRBJ2-1|.|TRBV5-5|15|.
CASSLEGPTYNEQFF
TGTGCCAGCAGCTTGGAGGGGCCTACCTACAATGAGCAGTTCTTC
>TRBJ2-7|.|TRBV10-2|17|TRBD1
CASSVLRGQGVSYEQYF
TGCGCCAGCAGTGTTCTAAGGGGACAGGGGGTGTCCTACGAGCAGTACTTC
>TRBJ2-7|few|TRBV19|15|TRBD2
CASSSLAGGQDEQYF
TGTGCCAGTAGTTCCTTAGCGGGAGGGCAGGACGAGCAGTACTTC
>TRBJ2-3|.|TRBV18|16|TRBD2
CASSRLAGGVADTQYF
TGTGCCAGCTCACGACTAGCGGGAGGGGTTGCAGATACGCAGTATTTT
>TRBJ2-7|.|TRBV6-5|14|TRBD1
CASRDRGVSYEQYF
TGTGCCAGCAGAGACAGGGGGGTATCCTACGAGCAGTACTTC
>TRBJ1-5|once|TRBV20-1|13|.
CSASFGSNQPQHF
TGCAGTGCTAGTTTCGGTAGCAATCAGCCCCAGCATTTT
>TRBJ2-3|.|TRBV7-8|14|TRBD2
CASSRTSGLDTQYF
TGTGCCAGCAGTCGGACTAGCGGGTTAGATACGCAGTATTTT
>TRBJ2-1|.|TRBV3-1/TRBV3-2|15|.
CASSRRPSSYNEQFF
TGTGCCAGCAGCCGACGGCCAAGCTCCTACAATGAGCAGTTCTTC
>TRBJ2-3|.|TRBV12-5|15|.
CASALILGVSDTQYF
TGTGCTAGTGCCCTAATACTAGGGGTATCAGATACGCAGTATTTT
>TRBJ1-6|.|TRBV6-4|15|.
CASSPSGGYNSPLHF
TGTGCCAGCAGCCCCTCCGGGGGTTATAATTCACCCCTCCACTTT
>TRBJ1-1|.|TRBV7-9|16|TRBD1
CASSLRGRGWDTEAFF
TGTGCCAGCAGCTTAAGGGGCAGGGGGTGGGACACTGAAGCTTTCTTT
>TRBJ2-7|.|TRBV10-3|15|TRBD1
CAIRPGQGTTYEQYF
TGTGCCATCAGGCCGGGACAGGGGACAACCTACGAGCAGTACTTC
>TRBJ2-1|.|TRBV19|15|.
CASSIDHSQAGKQFF
TGTGCCAGTAGTATAGATCATTCCCAGGCAGGCAAGCAGTTCTTC
>TRBJ2-2|.|TRBV6-1|19|TRBD2
CASSGALAGTFTNTGELFF
TGTGCCAGCAGTGGTGCGTTAGCGGGAACCTTTACGAACACCGGGGAGCTGTTTTTT
>TRBJ2-7|.|TRBV6-5|15|TRBD1
CASSTDRGTIYEQYF
TGTGCCAGCAGTACGGACAGGGGGACGATCTACGAGCAGTACTTC
>TRBJ1-4|.|TRBV11-2|15|.
CASSPGQVRNEKLFF
TGTGCCAGCAGCCCAGGCCAAGTAAGGAATGAAAAACTGTTTTTT
>TRBJ1-6|.|TRBV5-1|13|.
CASSLEGNSPLHF
TGCGCCAGCAGCTTGGAGGGAAATTCACCCCTCCACTTT
>TRBJ2-7|once|TRBV19|15|.
CASSIAGGPSYEQYF
TGTGCCAGTAGTATCGCCGGGGGGCCTTCCTACGAGCAGTACTTC
>TRBJ2-3|.|TRBV5-5|16|.
CASSFLGRTSTDTQYF
TGTGCCAGCAGCTTTTTAGGCAGAACCTCCACAGATACGCAGTATTTT
>TRBJ2-7|.|TRBV6-5|14|.
CASSNRDSSDEQYF
TGTGCCAGCAGTAACCGGGACTCATCAGACGAGCAGTACTTC
>TRBJ1-6|.|TRBV11-2|16|.
CASSLDHQPLNSPLHF
TGTGCCAGCAGCTTAGATCATCAGCCTCTGAATTCACCCCTCCACTTT
>TRBJ2-3|.|TRBV13|15|.
CASKEAQVGADTQYF
TGTGCCAGCAAAGAGGCCCAGGTGGGCGCAGATACGCAGTATTTT
>TRBJ2-2|.|TRBV3-1/TRBV3-2|15|TRBD2
CASSRTSGRVGELFF
TGTGCCAGCAGCCGGACTAGCGGGAGGGTCGGGGAGCTGTTTTTT
>TRBJ1-1|.|TRBV5-1|15|.
CASSLELVADTEAFF
TGCGCCAGCAGCTTGGAATTGGTTGCGGACACTGAAGCTTTCTTT
>TRBJ1-2|.|TRBV6-5|15|.
CASILGGGPNYGYTF
.
>TRBJ2-1|.|TRBV9|15|TRBD2
CASSVGGGAYNEQFF
TGTGCCAGCAGCGTAGGCGGGGGGGCCTACAATGAGCAGTTCTTC
>TRBJ1-4|.|TRBV18|13|TRBD1
CASSPTGGEKLFF
TGTGCCAGCTCACCAACAGGGGGCGAAAAACTGTTTTTT
>TRBJ1-3|.|TRBV19|18|TRBD1
CASRPGQGIFSSGNTIYF
TGTGCCAGTAGGCCGGGACAGGGGATCTTCTCATCCGGAAACACCATATATTTT
>TRBJ1-5|.|TRBV29-1|14|.
CSVVGDGGNQPQHF
TGCAGCGTTGTGGGGGATGGCGGCAATCAGCCCCAGCATTTT
>TRBJ1-6|once|TRBV6-5|13|.
CASSAGPNSPLHF
TGTGCCAGCAGCGCCGGGCCTAATTCACCCCTCCACTTT
>TRBJ1-4|.|TRBV7-9|13|.
CASSLASAGDLFF
TGTGCCAGCAGCTTAGCCTCGGCCGGAGACCTGTTTTTT
>TRBJ1-2|.|TRBV9|16|.
CASSVGVSGSNYGYTF
TGTGCCAGCAGCGTAGGAGTCTCAGGGTCGAACTATGGCTACACCTTC
>TRBJ1-5|.|TRBV6-5|15|.
CASMILGQSSGPQHF
TGTGCCAGCATGATTTTAGGACAGTCGTCCGGGCCCCAGCATTTT
>TRBJ1-1|.|TRBV10-2|14|TRBD1
CASRGTVLGTEAFF
TGCGCCAGCAGGGGGACAGTCCTTGGGACTGAAGCTTTCTTT
>TRBJ1-2|.|TRBV3-1/TRBV3-2|13|.
CASSPGHIYGYTF
TGTGCCAGCAGCCCCGGACATATCTATGGCTACACCTTC
>TRBJ1-2|.|TRBV3-1/TRBV3-2|15|.
CASSPLAGGGHGYTF
TGTGCCAGCAGCCCCTTAGCCGGCGGCGGTCATGGCTACACCTTC
>TRBJ2-3|.|TRBV7-8|15|TRBD2
CASSETSGRTDTQYF
TGTGCCAGCAGCGAAACTAGCGGGAGGACAGATACGCAGTATTTT
>TRBJ2-3|.|TRBV7-9|15|TRBD1
CASSPRQGSTDTQYF
TGTGCCAGCAGCCCCCGACAGGGTAGCACAGATACGCAGTATTTT
>TRBJ1-4|.|TRBV11-2|14|.
CASSLWQTNEKLFF
TGTGCCAGCAGCTTGTGGCAAACTAATGAAAAACTGTTTTTT
>TRBJ2-1|.|TRBV6-1|15|TRBD1
CASSEGQSSYNEQFF
TGTGCCAGCAGTGAGGGACAGAGCTCCTACAATGAGCAGTTCTTC
>TRBJ2-6|once|TRBV19|16|.
CASSASGSSGANVLTF
TGTGCCAGTAGTGCCAGTGGCAGCTCTGGGGCCAACGTCCTGACTTTC
>TRBJ2-7|.|TRBV7-7|13|TRBD2
CASSLGREGEQYF
TGTGCCAGCAGCTTAGGCAGGGAGGGCGAGCAGTACTTC
>TRBJ1-1|.|TRBV5-6|15|.
CASSGQQIMNTEAFF
TGTGCCAGCAGCGGACAACAGATTATGAACACTGAAGCTTTCTTT
>TRBJ1-2|.|TRBV3-1/TRBV3-2|14|TRBD1
CASSPQQGFYGYTF
TGTGCCAGCAGCCCGCAACAGGGGTTCTATGGCTACACCTTC